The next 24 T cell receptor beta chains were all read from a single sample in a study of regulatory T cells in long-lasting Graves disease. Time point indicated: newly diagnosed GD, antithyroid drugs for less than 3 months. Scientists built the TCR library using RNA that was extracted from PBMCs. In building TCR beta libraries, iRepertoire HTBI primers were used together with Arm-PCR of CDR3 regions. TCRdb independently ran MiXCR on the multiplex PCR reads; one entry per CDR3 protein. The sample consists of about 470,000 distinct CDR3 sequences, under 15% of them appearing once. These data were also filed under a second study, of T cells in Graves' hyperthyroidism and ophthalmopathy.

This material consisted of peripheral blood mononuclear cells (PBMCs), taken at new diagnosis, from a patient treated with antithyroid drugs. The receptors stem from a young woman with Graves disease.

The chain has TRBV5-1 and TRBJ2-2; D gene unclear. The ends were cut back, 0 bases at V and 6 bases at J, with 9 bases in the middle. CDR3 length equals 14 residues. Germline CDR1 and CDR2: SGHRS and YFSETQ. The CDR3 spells CASSLENRPGELFF. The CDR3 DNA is TGCGCCAGCAGCTTGGAGAACCGCCCCGGGGAGCTGTTTTTT.

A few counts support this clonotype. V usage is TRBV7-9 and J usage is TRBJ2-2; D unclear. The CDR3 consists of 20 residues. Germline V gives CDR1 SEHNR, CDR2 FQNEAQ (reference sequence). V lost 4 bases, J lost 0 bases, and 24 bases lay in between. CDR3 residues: CASSSHWVGGQETNTGELFF. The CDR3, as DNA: TGTGCCAGCAGCTCACACTGGGTCGGCGGCCAAGAAACGAACACCGGGGAGCTGTTTTTT. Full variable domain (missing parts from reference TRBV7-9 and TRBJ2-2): DTGVSQNPRHKITKRGQNVTFRCDPISEHNRLYWYRQTLGQGPEFLTYFQNEAQLEKSRLLSDRFSAERPKGSFSTLEIQRTEQGDSAMYLCASSSHWVGGQETNTGELFFGEGSRLTVL.

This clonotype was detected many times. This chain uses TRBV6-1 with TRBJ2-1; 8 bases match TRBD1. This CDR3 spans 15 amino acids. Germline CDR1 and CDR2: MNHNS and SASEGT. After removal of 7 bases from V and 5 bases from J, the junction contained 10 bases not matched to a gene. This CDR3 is CASISRTGWNNEQFF. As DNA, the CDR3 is TGTGCCAGCATCTCTCGGACAGGGTGGAACAATGAGCAGTTCTTC.

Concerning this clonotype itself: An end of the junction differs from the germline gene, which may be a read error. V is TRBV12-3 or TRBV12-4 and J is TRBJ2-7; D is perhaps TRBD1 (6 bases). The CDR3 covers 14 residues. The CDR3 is CASSFGGRGYEQCF. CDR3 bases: TGTGCCAGCAGTTTTGGGGGCAGGGGATACGAGCAGTGCTTC.

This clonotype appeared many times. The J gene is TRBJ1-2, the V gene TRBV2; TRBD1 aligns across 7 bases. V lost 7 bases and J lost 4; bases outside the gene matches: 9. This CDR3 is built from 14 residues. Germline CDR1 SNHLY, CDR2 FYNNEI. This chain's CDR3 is CASTGEGASYGYTF. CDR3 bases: TGTGCCAGCACCGGTGAGGGGGCGAGCTATGGCTACACCTTC. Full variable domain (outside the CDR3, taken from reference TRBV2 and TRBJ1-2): EPEVTQTPSHQVTQMGQEVILRCVPISNHLYFYWYRQILGQKVEFLVSFYNNEISEKSEIFDDQFSVERPDGSNFTLKIRSTKLEDSAMYFCASTGEGASYGYTFGSGTRLTVV.

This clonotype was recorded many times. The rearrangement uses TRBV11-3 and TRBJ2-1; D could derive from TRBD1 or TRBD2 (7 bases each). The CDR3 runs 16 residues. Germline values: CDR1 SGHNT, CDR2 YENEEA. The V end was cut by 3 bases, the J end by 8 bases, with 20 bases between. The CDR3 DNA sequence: TGTGCCAGCAGCTTGGGAGGGGGCGGGAGTAAGGATGAGCAGTTCTTC. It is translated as CASSLGGGGSKDEQFF. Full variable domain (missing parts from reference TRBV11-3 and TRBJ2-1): EAGVVQSPRYKIIEKKQPVAFWCNPISGHNTLYWYLQNLGQGPELLIRYENEEAVDDSQLPKDRFSAERLKGVDSTLKIQPAELGDSAVYLCASSLGGGGSKDEQFFGPGTRLTVL.

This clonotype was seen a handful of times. CDR3 loop: CSARDVGGPNTEAFF. Written as DNA, the CDR3 is TGCAGTGCTAGAGATGTCGGGGGGCCGAACACTGAAGCTTTCTTT. The rearrangement links TRBV20-1 to TRBJ1-1; D perhaps matches TRBD1 (6 bases). Trimming took 0 bases from V and 1 from J, leaving 12 bases between them. Germline V gene data show CDR1 as DFQATT and CDR2 as SNEGSKA (reference sequence). This CDR3 comprises 15 residues.

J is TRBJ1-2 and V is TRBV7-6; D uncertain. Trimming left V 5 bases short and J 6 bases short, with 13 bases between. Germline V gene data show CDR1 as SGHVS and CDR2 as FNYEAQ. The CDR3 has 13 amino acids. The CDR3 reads CASSPSRSNGYTF. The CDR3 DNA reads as TGTGCCAGCAGCCCATCAAGGTCCAATGGCTACACCTTC.

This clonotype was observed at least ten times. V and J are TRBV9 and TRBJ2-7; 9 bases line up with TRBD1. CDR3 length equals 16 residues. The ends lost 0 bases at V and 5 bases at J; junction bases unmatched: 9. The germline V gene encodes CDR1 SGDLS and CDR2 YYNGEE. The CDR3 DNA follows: TGTGCCAGCAGCGTAGGTTGGGGACAGGGAGTAAACGAGCAGTACTTC. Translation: CASSVGWGQGVNEQYF.

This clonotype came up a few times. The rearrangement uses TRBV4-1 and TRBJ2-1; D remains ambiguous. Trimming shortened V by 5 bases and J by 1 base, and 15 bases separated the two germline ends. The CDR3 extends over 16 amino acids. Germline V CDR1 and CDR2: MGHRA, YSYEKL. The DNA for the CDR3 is TGCGCCAGCAGCTCCCGACGGCCTTTTTCCTACAATGAGCAGTTCTTC. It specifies CASSSRRPFSYNEQFF.

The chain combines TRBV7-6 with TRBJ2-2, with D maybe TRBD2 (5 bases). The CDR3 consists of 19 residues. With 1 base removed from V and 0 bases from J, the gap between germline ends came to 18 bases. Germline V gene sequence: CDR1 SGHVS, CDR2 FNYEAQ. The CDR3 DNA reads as TGTGCCAGCAGCTTAGATATGGACTTACCTCCGGCGAACACCGGGGAGCTGTTTTTT. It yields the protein CASSLDMDLPPANTGELFF.

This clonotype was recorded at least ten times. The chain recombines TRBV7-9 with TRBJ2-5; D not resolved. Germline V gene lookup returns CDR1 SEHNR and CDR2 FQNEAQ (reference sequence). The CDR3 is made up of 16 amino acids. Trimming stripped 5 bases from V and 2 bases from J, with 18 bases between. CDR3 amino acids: CASSNTRYNKQETQYF. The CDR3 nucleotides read TGTGCCAGCAGCAATACACGGTACAATAAACAAGAGACCCAGTACTTC. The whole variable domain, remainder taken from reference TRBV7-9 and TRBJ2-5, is DTGVSQNPRHKITKRGQNVTFRCDPISEHNRLYWYRQTLGQGPEFLTYFQNEAQLEKSRLLSDRFSAERPKGSFSTLEIQRTEQGDSAMYLCASSNTRYNKQETQYFGPGTRLLVL.

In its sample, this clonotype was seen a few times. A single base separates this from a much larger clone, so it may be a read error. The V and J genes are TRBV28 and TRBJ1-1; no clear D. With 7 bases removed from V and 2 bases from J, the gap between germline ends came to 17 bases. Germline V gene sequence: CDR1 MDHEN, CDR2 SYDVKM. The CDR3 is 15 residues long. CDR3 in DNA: TGTGCCAGCACCTTAACGGCGGGGATAAACACTGAAGCTTTCTTT. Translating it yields CASTLTAGINTEAFF.

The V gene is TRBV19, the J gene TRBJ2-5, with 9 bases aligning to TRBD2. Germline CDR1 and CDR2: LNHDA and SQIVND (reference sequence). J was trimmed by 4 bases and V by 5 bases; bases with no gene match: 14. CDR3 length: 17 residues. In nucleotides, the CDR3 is TGTGCCAGTAGTCCCGCGGCGGGGGGGGGTCCCGGAGAGACCCAGTACTTC. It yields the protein CASSPAAGGGPGETQYF. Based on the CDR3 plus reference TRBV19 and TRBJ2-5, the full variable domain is DGGITQSPKYLFRKEGQNVTLSCEQNLNHDAMYWYRQDPGQGLRLIYYSQIVNDFQKGDIAEGYSVSREKKESFPLTVTSAQKNPTAFYLCASSPAAGGGPGETQYFGPGTRLLVL.

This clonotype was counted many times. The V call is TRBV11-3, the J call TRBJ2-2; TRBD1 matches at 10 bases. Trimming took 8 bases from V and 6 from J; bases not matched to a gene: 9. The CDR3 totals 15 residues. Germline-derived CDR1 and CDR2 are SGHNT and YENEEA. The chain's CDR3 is CASHTGTGVSGELFF. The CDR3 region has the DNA TGTGCCAGCCATACCGGGACAGGGGTCTCCGGGGAGCTGTTTTTT. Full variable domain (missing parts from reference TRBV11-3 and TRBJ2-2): EAGVVQSPRYKIIEKKQPVAFWCNPISGHNTLYWYLQNLGQGPELLIRYENEEAVDDSQLPKDRFSAERLKGVDSTLKIQPAELGDSAVYLCASHTGTGVSGELFFGEGSRLTVL.

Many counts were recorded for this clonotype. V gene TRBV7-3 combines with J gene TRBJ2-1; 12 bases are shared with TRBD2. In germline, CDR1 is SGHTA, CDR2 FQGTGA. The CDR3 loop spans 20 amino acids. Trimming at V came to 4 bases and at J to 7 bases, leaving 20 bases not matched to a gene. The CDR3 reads CASSSTRLAGANLLVNEQFF. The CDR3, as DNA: TGTGCCAGCAGCTCCACCCGACTAGCGGGAGCGAACCTCCTCGTTAATGAGCAGTTCTTC. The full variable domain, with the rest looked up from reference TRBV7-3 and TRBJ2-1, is GAGVSQTPSNKVTEKGKYVELRCDPISGHTALYWYRQSLGQGPEFLIYFQGTGAADDSGLPNDRFFAVRPEGSVSTLKIQRTERGDSAVYLCASSSTRLAGANLLVNEQFFGPGTRLTVL.

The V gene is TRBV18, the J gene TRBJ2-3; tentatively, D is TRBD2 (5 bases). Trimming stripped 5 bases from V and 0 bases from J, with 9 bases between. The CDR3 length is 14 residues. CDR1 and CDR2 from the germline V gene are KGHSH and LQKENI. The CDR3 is CASSSGTSTDTQYF. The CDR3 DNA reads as TGTGCCAGCTCAAGCGGAACAAGCACAGATACGCAGTATTTT. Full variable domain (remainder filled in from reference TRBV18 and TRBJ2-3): NAGVMQNPRHLVRRRGQEARLRCSPMKGHSHVYWYRQLPEEGLKFMVYLQKENIIDESGMPKERFSAEFPKEGPSILRIQQVVRGDSAAYFCASSSGTSTDTQYFGPGTRLTVL.

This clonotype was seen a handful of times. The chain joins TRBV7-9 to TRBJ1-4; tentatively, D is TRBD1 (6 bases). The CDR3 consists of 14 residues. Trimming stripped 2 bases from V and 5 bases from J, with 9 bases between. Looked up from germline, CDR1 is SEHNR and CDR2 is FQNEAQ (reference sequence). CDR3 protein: CASSLYRANEKLFF. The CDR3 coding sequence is TGTGCCAGCAGCTTATACAGGGCCAATGAAAAACTGTTTTTT.

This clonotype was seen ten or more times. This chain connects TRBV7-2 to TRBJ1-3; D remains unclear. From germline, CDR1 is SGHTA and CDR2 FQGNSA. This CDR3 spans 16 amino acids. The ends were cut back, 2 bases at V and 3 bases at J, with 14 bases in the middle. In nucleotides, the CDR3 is TGTGCCAGCAGCTTATGGCAGCTTGACCTTGGAAACACCATATATTTT. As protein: CASSLWQLDLGNTIYF. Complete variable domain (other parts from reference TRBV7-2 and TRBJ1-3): GAGVSQSPSNKVTEKGKDVELRCDPISGHTALYWYRQSLGQGLEFLIYFQGNSAPDKSGLPSDRFSAERTGGSVSTLTIQRTQQEDSAVYLCASSLWQLDLGNTIYFGEGSWLTVV.

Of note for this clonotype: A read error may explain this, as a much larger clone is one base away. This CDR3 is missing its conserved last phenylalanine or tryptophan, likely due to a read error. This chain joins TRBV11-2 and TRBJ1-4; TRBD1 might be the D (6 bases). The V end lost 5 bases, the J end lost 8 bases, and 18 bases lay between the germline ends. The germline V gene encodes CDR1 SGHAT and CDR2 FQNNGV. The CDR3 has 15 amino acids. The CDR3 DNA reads TGTGCCAGCAGCCTAAGCCTGCAGGGGCGAGAAAAACTGTTTTCT. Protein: CASSLSLQGREKLFS.

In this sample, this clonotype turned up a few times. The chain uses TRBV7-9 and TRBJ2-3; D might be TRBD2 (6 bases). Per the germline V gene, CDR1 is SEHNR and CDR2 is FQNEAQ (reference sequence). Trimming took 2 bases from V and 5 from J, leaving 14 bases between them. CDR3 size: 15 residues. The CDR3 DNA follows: TGTGCCAGCAGCTTACAGGCGTTGGAGGGAGATACGCAGTATTTT. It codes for CASSLQALEGDTQYF.

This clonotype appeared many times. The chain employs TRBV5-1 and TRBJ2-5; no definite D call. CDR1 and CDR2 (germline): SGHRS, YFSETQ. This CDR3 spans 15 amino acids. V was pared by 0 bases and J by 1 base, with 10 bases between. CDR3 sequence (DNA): TGCGCCAGCAGCTTGGACGGCGAGCCCCAAGAGACCCAGTACTTC. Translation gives CASSLDGEPQETQYF.

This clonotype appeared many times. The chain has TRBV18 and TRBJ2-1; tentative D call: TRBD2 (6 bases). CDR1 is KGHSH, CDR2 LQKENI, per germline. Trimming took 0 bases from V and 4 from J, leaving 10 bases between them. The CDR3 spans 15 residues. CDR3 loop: CASSPPLGGYNEQFF. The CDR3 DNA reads TGTGCCAGCTCACCACCCCTGGGAGGATACAATGAGCAGTTCTTC.

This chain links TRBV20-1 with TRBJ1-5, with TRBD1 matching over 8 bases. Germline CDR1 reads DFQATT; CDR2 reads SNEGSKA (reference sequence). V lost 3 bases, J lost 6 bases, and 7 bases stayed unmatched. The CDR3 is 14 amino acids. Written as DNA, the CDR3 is TGCAGTGCTAGCCGGACAGGGTTCGGTCAGCCCCAGCATTTT. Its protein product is CSASRTGFGQPQHF.